This T cell receptor beta chain was captured by sequencing in a study of T-cell memory formation after mild COVID-19. The overall study: Clusters were largely donor specific. Points from the study as a whole: Contracting clones from day 15 to 85 had balanced CD4/CD8; later expanders favoured CD4+.

TCRdb called the 5' RACE reads again in MiXCR, with one record for every CDR3 protein. In the table there are around 200,000 distinct CDR3 sequences, under 20% of which are singletons. The V and J ends lost 2 bases and 4 bases respectively, with 8 bases between them. The CDR3 has 13 amino acids. A word on this clonotype: Its antigen is not known.

Source material: PBMCs or a T cell subset sorted from them (not recorded which). The chain is built from TRBV12-3 or TRBV12-4 and TRBJ1-1, with a weak D call TRBD1 (6 bases). The source is a man younger than 35 who had mild COVID-19 (a few samples of this study predate the infection). Cell type and time point are not known. The CDR3 DNA reads as TGTGCCAGCAGTTTATCAGGGGTCACTGAAGCTTTCTTT. Amino acids: CASSLSGVTEAFF.